The present T cell receptor (beta chain) was sequenced within a study of CD8 T cells in ankylosing spondylitis. Quantitative barcoded 5'-RACE was used to prepare TCR beta libraries. Each CDR3 protein gets one entry after TCRdb re-called the 5' RACE reads with MiXCR. The data contain 250,000 to 400,000 distinct CDR3 sequences, about 9.9% of them singletons. A note on this clonotype: The antigen is undetermined.

Overall study findings and caveats: Disease-linked clones reportedly showed significant enrichment in matched ankylosing spondylitis synovial fluid. Apparently characteristic of ankylosing spondylitis blood was a TCR beta motif (fewer than ten highly homologous variants).

V dropped 5 bases and J dropped 6; count of bases not matched to a gene: 9. Germline V gives CDR1 MDHEN, CDR2 SYDVKM. CDR3 length equals 15 residues. The sample comprised blood, either unsorted or a sorted T cell fraction (not recorded which). The receptor's source is a female donor with ankylosing spondylitis or in good health (not recorded which). The rearrangement joins TRBV28 to TRBJ2-3; 9 bases line up with TRBD2. The CDR3 is CASSQLAGELDTQYF. The CDR3 DNA is TGTGCCAGCAGTCAATTAGCGGGAGAGCTGGATACGCAGTATTTT.